A selection of T cell receptor beta chains follows, all from one sample in a study of CD8+CD57+ T cells in acquired aplastic anemia. TCRdb independently ran MiXCR on the reads; one entry per CDR3 protein. Among approximately 220,000 distinct CDR3 sequences, over 40% were seen once, and the ten largest hold just under 20%. Source material: sorted CD4+, CD8+, or CD8+CD57+ T cells (not recorded which) from PBMCs. The receptors originated from a human donor with aplastic anemia. Each CDR3 is given without its conserved first and last residue.

>TRBV20-1
SARGRGSQPQH
>TRBV20-1
SAPRFGNYGYT
>TRBV28
ASGLPREKLF
>TRBV6-5
ASSLAGGPYEQY
>TRBV7-2
ASSPRLAVYNEQF
>TRBV18
ASSFAGGIDTEAF
>TRBV2
ASTTGGGSYERY
>TRBV5-1
ASSEQGGNTEAF
>TRBV7-8
ASSPQGTASWSSPLH
>TRBV20-1
SARGTSGGATDTQY
>TRBV7-2
ASSLVQSYEQY
>TRBV20-1
SAARSSGAAPGTDTQY
>TRBV7-9
ASSLSGGVHNSPLH
>TRBV9
ASSLTLEARQDTQY
>TRBV19
TSSTGSRGYT
>TRBV5-1
ASSWGQGIANYGYT
>TRBV6-6
ASSYSPGRELYGYT
>TRBV9
ASSVAGQFDEQY
>TRBV20-1
SAGDYNEQF
>TRBV2
ASTAGLEQF
>TRBV7-9
ASSYQLATQY
>TRBV20-1
SARPQREGLKDTQY
>TRBV19
ASSIDPSSGTDTQY
>TRBV9
ASSVHLDNEQY
>TRBV7-9
ASSPRSSYEQY
>TRBV20-1
SAQTSGGPRDTQY
>TRBV6-1
ASRTGGTLQPQH
>TRBV28
ASSLRGLLPQH
>TRBV19
ASSIPFSGEGNSSPLH
>TRBV6-1
ASSPTQGRETQY
>TRBV15
ATSRDMKENSPLH
>TRBV2
ASSRLAGEAYEQY
>TRBV6-5
ASSYGSAASYEQY
>TRBV7-8
ASRTPGQSLNYGYT
>TRBV20-1
SARLHGGTYGYT
>TRBV10-3
AISERDSLYNSPLH
>TRBV5-6
ASSLPVSGNTIY
>TRBV2
ASSDLGRSGYT
>TRBV2
ASTVSGNEQF
>TRBV5-8
ASSLSGRANTEAF
>TRBV10-3
ATGDRSNSYEQY
>TRBV7-9
ASSFRRVRNTVAF
>TRBV10-3
AITNQGGQVTYGYT
>TRBV10-2
ASSVGSTRGNSPLH
>TRBV18
ASSPADSGANVLT
>TRBV29-1
NVAWGGYYEQY
>TRBV24-1
ATSVLVELQAQH
>TRBV14
ASTLGRGILSGEQY
>TRBV5-4
ASRIAGSSYEQY
>TRBV25-1
ASSETRTGPNSPLH
>TRBV12-3/TRBV12-4
ASRPGVRAPLH
>TRBV28
ASSLVLQGANQPQH
>TRBV29-1
SVVGASYNEQF
>TRBV20-1
SAETGPDRGRRYGYT
>TRBV3-1
ASSLDNTGTDTQY
>TRBV5-5
ASSWWKLYYGYT
>TRBV29-1
SVDLTSGRNEQF
>TRBV19
ASSQQGGPWF